Below, one TCR beta chain is given with its context. Its specific antigen is unknown. No per-base quality is available; no much larger clone lies one base away. The library was prepared using 5' RACE. Sequencing used an Illumina HiSeq 2500. A second about 7 to 11 cycle PCR used a sample-barcoded 5' primer and a J-beta primer mix. A template-switch 5' adaptor carrying 12 random nucleotides introduced a unique molecular identifier onto each TCR beta cDNA molecule. Each sample yielded at least 2.5 million CDR3-containing paired-end reads. All of the RNA was converted into first-strand cDNA using the Mint cDNA synthesis kit, with a TRBC-specific oligonucleotide serving as the primer. Following uracil-DNA glycosylase treatment, all cDNA underwent a first 18-cycle PCR with the universal primers M1SS and BC2_uni_R. The study's processing was this. Normalization of each sample was performed by random selection of 1 million high-quality reads, each carrying a distinct molecular identifier. Instead of being binned into consensus sequences, reads with shared molecular identifiers were discarded. MiTCR, with a Q25 quality threshold and the strictest error-elimination algorithm, was used for CDR3 identification, clonotype clustering and error correction. A nonparametric unseen species model with Euler transformation was used to estimate a lower bound on total TCR beta diversity. The public sequencing data were trimmed at Q25 with fastp and processed into clonotypes with MiXCR by TCRdb, which kept only in-frame beta chains. Rows are combined by CDR3 protein, so each entry shows the most common genes and DNA. The V and J calls were determined by TCRdb, not by the authors. Across this sample there are some 1.5 million distinct CDR3 sequences, with over 25% seen only once. The biggest ten clones account for more than 6% of the sample.

The data belong to a study of blood T cells in healthy people across ages (dated by TCRdb to between 2015 and 2016). In the study overall: In model experiments, roughly one uniquely barcoded TCR beta cDNA molecule per two T cells was captured by template switching. The study measured age-related changes in TCR beta repertoire diversity using deep sequencing normalized with unique cDNA molecular identifiers. The donors were divided into four age groups: young (average around 17 years), middle-aged (under 40), aged (approximately 62) and long-lived (82). To avoid experimental bias, donors of different ages were spread randomly across the sequencing lanes. For two donors (one aged 18 to 29 and one aged 80 or older), the study analyzed two additional independent replicas of 1 million unique cDNA reads from the same blood draw.

Counted from cysteine to phenylalanine, this CDR3 has 13 amino acids. Kept here is only the CDR3 DNA, which spans 39 bases and is read in frame from base 1. CDR1 LNHDA and CDR2 SQIVND were looked up in the germline V gene (reference sequence). V sheds 4 bases and J sheds 2 bases, leaving 6 bases between their ends. Points the paper makes about the study in general: The CMV infection status of donors was not known, potentially confounding age-related changes in expanded clonotypes. The long-lived group showed more naive CD4+ T cells, fewer expanded clones and increased TCR diversity than the aged group, suggesting age selection. A strong correlation was found between observed TCR beta diversity and the percentage of naive T cells measured by flow cytometry. Conclusive comparison of naive and antigen-experienced compartments was prevented by the profiling of bulk unsorted PBMCs. As age increased, observed TCR beta diversity per million T cells dropped in a roughly linear way, and a significant reduction was already evident by age 40. Estimates of total diversity from one million sequenced T cells were regarded as lower bounds and underestimates.

The approximately 39 donors, aged about 6 to 95 years, were systemically healthy Caucasian individuals from Russia. Around 10 milliliters of peripheral blood were collected from each donor into EDTA-treated Vacutainer tubes. Ficoll-Paque density-gradient centrifugation was used to isolate PBMCs, with at least 6.5 million obtained per sample. Total RNA, at least 5 micrograms per sample, was extracted from PBMCs with Trizol reagent. For every donor, an aliquot of PBMCs went through flow cytometry to measure the percentages of naive CD45RAhigh/CD27high T cells. The TCR comes from a woman in her thirties in good health. The sequencing input was blood. The receptor chain draws on TRBV19 and TRBJ2-1; the D gene remains uncertain. The CDR3 sequence is CASSTPPYNEQFF. Read as DNA, the sequence is TGTGCCAGTAGTACCCCACCCTACAATGAGCAGTTCTTC. The full variable domain, with segments outside the CDR3 supplied by the reference TRBV19 and TRBJ2-1 proteins, appears as DGGITQSPKYLFRKEGQNVTLSCEQNLNHDAMYWYRQDPGQGLRLIYYSQIVNDFQKGDIAEGYSVSREKKESFPLTVTSAQKNPTAFYLCASSTPPYNEQFFGPGTRLTVL.